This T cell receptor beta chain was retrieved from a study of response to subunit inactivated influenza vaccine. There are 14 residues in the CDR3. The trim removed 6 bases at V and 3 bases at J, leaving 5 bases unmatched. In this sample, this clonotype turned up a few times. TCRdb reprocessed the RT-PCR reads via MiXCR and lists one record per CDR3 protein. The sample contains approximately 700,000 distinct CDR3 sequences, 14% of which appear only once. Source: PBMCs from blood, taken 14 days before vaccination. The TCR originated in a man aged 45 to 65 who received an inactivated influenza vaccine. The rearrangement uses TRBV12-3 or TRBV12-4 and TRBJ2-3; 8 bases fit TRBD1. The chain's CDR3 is CASSGQGTTDTQYF. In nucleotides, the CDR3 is TGTGCCAGCAGCGGACAGGGAACAACAGATACGCAGTATTTT.